These 25 T cell receptor beta chains originate from one sample sequenced in a study of blood T cells in healthy people across ages. Then a second PCR, running roughly 7 to 11 cycles, was carried out with a sample-barcoded 5' primer and a J-beta primer mix. TCRdb re-derived calls from the 5' RACE reads in MiXCR, one entry per CDR3 protein. Among roughly 800,000 distinct CDR3 sequences, 58% were seen once, and the ten largest hold approximately 23%. The sequenced material came from blood. The receptors derive from a man aged 30-40 years in good health.

The CDR3 DNA reads TGTGCCAGCAGTGAAATCCGAGGTAGGGAGCAGTACTTC. Amino acid sequence: CASSEIRGREQYF. The V and J genes are TRBV6-1 and TRBJ2-5; D perhaps matches TRBD2 (5 bases). CDR1 is MNHNS, CDR2 SASEGT, per germline. V lost 2 bases to trimming and J lost 11 bases, with 15 bases between them. CDR3 length: 13 amino acids.

The chain uses TRBV30 and TRBJ2-7; a weak D match, TRBD2 (6 bases). Between the trimmed V and J ends, which lost 2 bases and 2 bases, there was a span of 13 bases. The length of the CDR3 is 14 residues. The V gene's germline CDR1 is GTSNPN and CDR2 SVGIG (reference sequence). In DNA form, the CDR3 reads TGTGCCTGGAGTCAGGGTAGCGGCCCCTACGAGCAGTACTTC. Translated, it gives CAWSQGSGPYEQYF. Variable domain in full (rest from reference TRBV30 and TRBJ2-7): SQTIHQWPATLVQPVGSPLSLECTVEGTSNPNLYWYRQAAGRGLQLLFYSVGIGQISSEVPQNLSASRPQDRQFILSSKKLLLSDSGFYLCAWSQGSGPYEQYFGPGTRLTVT.

The CDR3 DNA is TGTGCCAGCAGCAGCCGGCCCCGAAACTTTTGGGCTTTCTTT. Translating gives CASSSRPRNFWAFF. V is TRBV7-2 and J is TRBJ1-1; D is ambiguous. The germline V gene encodes CDR1 SGHTA and CDR2 FQGNSA. This CDR3 is built from 14 residues. Trimming shortened V by 5 bases and J by 11 bases, and 21 bases separated the two germline ends.

The genes are TRBV27 and TRBJ1-2; D perhaps matches TRBD1 (6 bases). Looked up from germline, CDR1 is MNHEY and CDR2 is SMNVEV (reference sequence). Between the trimmed V and J ends, which lost 5 bases and 6 bases, there was a span of 13 bases. This CDR3 is 13 amino acids long. This CDR3 is CASSGIAGDGYTF. CDR3 nucleotide sequence: TGTGCCAGCAGTGGGATCGCAGGGGATGGCTACACCTTC.

The chain has TRBV5-5 and TRBJ2-7; D possibly uses TRBD1 or TRBD2 (5 bases each). The CDR3 contains 15 residues. Trimming stripped 6 bases from V and 3 bases from J, with 19 bases between. Germline-derived CDR1 and CDR2 are SGHKS and YYEKEE (reference sequence). The CDR3 is CASTIPGTPNYEQYF. The DNA for the CDR3 is TGTGCCAGCACCATTCCCGGGACGCCGAACTACGAGCAGTACTTC.

The table lists this clonotype with a few counts. The chain links TRBV3-1 to TRBJ2-1; no clear D. CDR1 is LGHDT, CDR2 YNNKEL, per germline (reference sequence). The CDR3 has 13 amino acids. Trimming removed 0 bases from V and 9 bases from J, with 9 bases in between. The CDR3 loop reads CASSQDLISEQFF. In DNA, the CDR3 is TGTGCCAGCAGCCAAGATCTCATTAGTGAGCAGTTCTTC.

This clonotype appeared a few times. The gene calls are TRBV11-3 and TRBJ2-1; D not certain. The V gene's germline CDR1 is SGHNT and CDR2 YENEEA. CDR3 length: 15 residues. Trimming left V 4 bases short and J 2 bases short, with 12 bases between. CDR3 sequence reads: CASSSKEYPYNEQFF. The DNA of the CDR3 is TGTGCCAGCAGCTCAAAGGAGTACCCCTACAATGAGCAGTTCTTC.

This clonotype was picked up one time. The rearrangement links TRBV29-1 to TRBJ2-1; 9 bases are shared with TRBD1. This CDR3 has 13 amino acids. The trim removed 1 base at V and 12 bases at J, leaving 7 bases unmatched. Germline V gene sequence: CDR1 SQVTM, CDR2 ANQGSEA. In DNA, the CDR3 is TGCAGCGTTGAAGGGACAGGGGTCGATGGGCAGTTCTTC. It translates to CSVEGTGVDGQFF.

The chain carries TRBV3-1 and TRBJ2-3; 7 positions match TRBD1. The CDR3 is 15 amino acids. Losses at the gene ends were 1 base for V and 2 bases for J; bases not matched to a gene: 3. CDR1 is LGHDT, CDR2 YNNKEL, per germline (reference sequence). CDR3 protein: CASSQGTGYTDTQYF. The CDR3 DNA is TGTGCCAGCAGCCAAGGGACAGGATACACAGATACGCAGTATTTT.

The chain recombines TRBV21-1 with TRBJ2-3; TRBD1 is taken as the D call from the table, unchecked against the DNA. TRBV21-1 is tagged as a pseudogene. The CDR3 contains 17 residues. CDR3 bases: TGTGCCAGCGAGGGACCGGGGAAAAAAAGCGGCACAGATACGCAGTATTTT. Translated: CASEGPGKKSGTDTQYF.

CDR3 loop: CASSWTGAHQPQHF. Written as DNA, the CDR3 is TGTGCCAGCAGCTGGACAGGGGCCCATCAGCCCCAGCATTTT. The chain combines TRBV7-8 with TRBJ1-5; 9 bases line up with TRBD1. The CDR3 is 14 residues long. Germline CDR1 reads SGHVS; CDR2 reads FQNEAQ. Trimming at V came to 4 bases and at J to 5 bases, leaving 3 bases not matched to a gene.

This chain connects TRBV2 to TRBJ2-5; D ambiguous. CDR1 is SNHLY and CDR2 is FYNNEI in the germline V gene. The CDR3 is 12 residues long. V was pared by 4 bases and J by 5 bases, with 8 bases between. CDR3 coding DNA: TGTGCCAGCAGTGTCTACGTGGAGACCCAGTACTTC. Its translation is CASSVYVETQYF.

In this sample, this clonotype turned up a few times. This sequence joins TRBV20-1 and TRBJ2-7; 7 bases map to TRBD1. J lost 5 bases, V lost 2 bases, and 9 bases had no gene match. Germline loops: CDR1 DFQATT, CDR2 SNEGSKA (reference sequence). This CDR3 is 14 amino acids long. The CDR3: CSARWWGRGNEQYF. The CDR3 DNA is TGCAGTGCTAGATGGTGGGGCAGGGGGAACGAGCAGTACTTC.

This clonotype was seen a handful of times. Written as DNA, the CDR3 is TGTGCCAGCAGCGTCTCCGGGGGTGGAGAGACCCAGTACTTC. This codes for CASSVSGGGETQYF. The rearrangement joins TRBV9 to TRBJ2-4, with a possible D match to TRBD2 (6 bases). The last part of the DNA fits TRBJ2-5 better; the J call may be wrong. The CDR3 loop spans 14 amino acids. Germline CDR1 is SGDLS and CDR2 is YYNGEE.

This chain links TRBV27 with TRBJ1-6; D is unresolved. Per germline, CDR1 MNHEY and CDR2 SMNVEV (reference sequence). The germline V and J ends were trimmed by 3 bases and 10 bases, with 13 bases remaining between them. CDR3 size: 14 residues. CDR3 DNA sequence: TGTGCCAGCAGTTTTAGTCATGAGGGATCACCCCTCCACTTT. Its protein product is CASSFSHEGSPLHF.

The CDR3 loop is CASRMGSTSGYNEQFF. Here the CDR3 DNA reads TGTGCCAGCAGAATGGGTTCGACTAGCGGTTACAATGAGCAGTTCTTC. The chain joins TRBV25-1 to TRBJ2-1; 9 nucleotides line up with TRBD2. CDR1 is MGHDK, CDR2 SYGVNS, per germline. This CDR3 has 16 amino acids. With 6 bases clipped from V and 4 bases from J, the junction kept 10 bases outside the gene matches.

Here the CDR3 DNA reads TGTGCCAGCAGCCCAACGGGACTAGCAGACAATGAGCAGTTCTTC. Amino acid sequence: CASSPTGLADNEQFF. This chain joins TRBV7-3 and TRBJ2-1, with 9 bases fitting TRBD2. The length of the CDR3 is 15 residues. Germline V gene data show CDR1 as SGHTA and CDR2 as FQGTGA. Trimming took 5 bases from V and 5 from J; bases not matched to a gene: 7.

This clonotype was seen once. V is TRBV5-1 and J is TRBJ2-1; 8 bases are a match to TRBD1. Germline V gene data show CDR1 as SGHRS and CDR2 as YFSETQ. The CDR3 is 15 amino acids. V was clipped by 3 bases and J by 10 bases; unmatched bases: 12. Here the CDR3 DNA reads TGCGCCAGCAGCTCACAGGGGGTGTCGTCAGGGGAGCAGTTCTTC. This gives the protein CASSSQGVSSGEQFF.

This clonotype was seen a few times. This chain connects TRBV10-3 to TRBJ1-5; tentative D call: TRBD1 (5 bases). CDR1 and CDR2 from the germline V gene are ENHRY and SYGVKD. V lost 7 bases and J lost 7, with 8 bases in between. The CDR3 loop spans 11 amino acids. In DNA, the CDR3 is TGTGCCATCAATCAGGGACAGCCCCAGCATTTT. This encodes CAINQGQPQHF.

V is TRBV7-9 and J is TRBJ2-2; TRBD1 aligns across 9 bases. V lost 4 bases and J lost 6; bases outside the gene matches: 6. CDR3 length equals 15 residues. In germline, CDR1 is SEHNR, CDR2 FQNEAQ (reference sequence). CDR3 sequence reads: CASSSRTGEAGELFF. The CDR3 DNA is TGTGCCAGCAGCTCACGGACAGGGGAGGCCGGGGAGCTGTTTTTT.

The chain couples TRBV29-1 to TRBJ1-1; no clear D gene. Per the germline V gene, CDR1 is SQVTM and CDR2 is ANQGSEA. The CDR3 totals 13 residues. Trimming stripped 6 bases from V and 2 bases from J, with 13 bases between. CDR3 DNA sequence: TGCAGCGTCGCCCCCGGACCTAACACTGAAGCTTTCTTT. It codes for CSVAPGPNTEAFF.

The chain couples TRBV7-9 to TRBJ1-6, with a weak D call TRBD1 (5 bases). This CDR3 has 14 amino acids. Trimming removed 8 bases from V and 8 bases from J, with 16 bases in between. Germline loops: CDR1 SEHNR, CDR2 FQNEAQ (reference sequence). CDR3 in DNA: TGTGCCAGCTTAGCAGGGAATGCAGATTCACCCCTCCACTTT. Translation gives CASLAGNADSPLHF.

The CDR3: CAISLSGSLDTQYF. The CDR3 DNA is TGTGCCATCAGCCTTAGCGGGAGCTTAGATACGCAGTATTTT. The J gene is TRBJ2-3, the V gene TRBV10-3, with TRBD2 matching over 9 bases. Germline trimming cut 6 bases from V and 5 bases from J; bases unmatched to any gene: 6. Germline V gene data show CDR1 as ENHRY and CDR2 as SYGVKD. The CDR3 is 14 amino acids.

As for this clonotype: An end of the junction differs from the germline gene, which may be a read error. The CDR3 sequence is CASEEQGSANYSYTF. CDR3 DNA: TGTGCCAGTGAGGAGCAGGGATCAGCTAACTATAGCTACACCTTC. V usage is TRBV2 and J usage is TRBJ1-2; possibly TRBD1 for D (5 bases). The CDR3 runs to 15 residues. Germline CDR1 reads SNHLY; CDR2 reads FYNNEI.

The rearrangement joins TRBV2 to TRBJ1-5, with TRBD1 identical over 11 bases. This CDR3 is 15 amino acids long. In germline, CDR1 is SNHLY, CDR2 FYNNEI. The trim removed 4 bases at V and 9 bases at J, leaving 8 bases unmatched. The CDR3 sequence is CASSGTGQGGWPQHF. The CDR3 DNA sequence: TGTGCCAGCAGTGGGACGGGACAGGGGGGATGGCCCCAGCATTTT.